This is a list of T cell receptor beta chains from one sample in a study of vaccination and CD4 T cells after COVID-19. TCRdb itself ran the PCR reads through MiXCR, one entry per CDR3 protein. The sample shows around 20,000 distinct CDR3 sequences, less than 70% of them seen only once. Here the sequenced sample was CD4+ T cells from blood, taken after SARS-CoV-2 vaccination. These receptors all come from a human donor who had recovered from COVID-19. CDR3s include the opening cysteine and the closing phenylalanine or tryptophan. Fields, in order: CDR3 DNA, CDR3 protein, J gene, V gene, D gene, clone size. A D gene is named only where the DNA matches it firmly. For some rows the clone size is stated as once, few or many, or as a class when expanded; others skip it.

DNA: TGCAGTGCTCCGGGACACACCGGGGAGCTGTTTTTT; CDR3: CSAPGHTGELFF; J: TRBJ2-2; V: TRBV20-1; D: .; size: .
DNA: TGTGCCAGCCTAAGAGGGGGTCTCGGAAACACCATATATTTT; CDR3: CASLRGGLGNTIYF; J: TRBJ1-3; V: TRBV2; D: .; size: .
DNA: TGCAGCGTTCAGGAGGGAATACTTCCTGAAGCTTTCTTT; CDR3: CSVQEGILPEAFF; J: TRBJ1-1; V: TRBV29-1; D: .; size: once
DNA: TGTGCCAGCAGCTTGCGACTCTCCGGGGGGGCTGGAGGCTACACCTTC; CDR3: CASSLRLSGGAGGYTF; J: TRBJ1-2; V: TRBV11-2; D: .; size: .
DNA: TGTGCCAGCGGTCGGGACAGGGGGGAGACCCAGTACTTC; CDR3: CASGRDRGETQYF; J: TRBJ2-5; V: TRBV6-1; D: TRBD1; size: .
DNA: TGTGCCAGCAGCCAAGACAGGGGACCCTATGGCTACACCTTC; CDR3: CASSQDRGPYGYTF; J: TRBJ1-2; V: TRBV7-2; D: TRBD1; size: few
DNA: TGTGCCAGCAGCCAAGGGACGAGCCCTTTACAGGGGTTGGGCAATCAGCCCCAGCATTTT; CDR3: CASSQGTSPLQGLGNQPQHF; J: TRBJ1-5; V: TRBV4-2; D: TRBD1; size: once
DNA: TGCAGTGCTAAACAGGGGCAAACTGAAGCTTTCTTT; CDR3: CSAKQGQTEAFF; J: TRBJ1-1; V: TRBV20-1; D: TRBD1; size: .
DNA: TGTGCCAGCAGTCGCGGGCCAGACTATAATTCACCCCTCCACTTT; CDR3: CASSRGPDYNSPLHF; J: TRBJ1-6; V: TRBV2; D: .; size: few
DNA: TGTGCCAGTTGGATTGGGGCAAACACTGAAGCTTTCTTT; CDR3: CASWIGANTEAFF; J: TRBJ1-1; V: TRBV27; D: .; size: .
DNA: TGCAGTGCTAGAGGGGGACTAGCGGGTACTGAGACCCAGTACTTC; CDR3: CSARGGLAGTETQYF; J: TRBJ2-5; V: TRBV20-1; D: TRBD2; size: few
DNA: TGTGCCAGCAGCTCGACAGGGTTACAAGAGACCCAGTACTTC; CDR3: CASSSTGLQETQYF; J: TRBJ2-5; V: TRBV7-2; D: TRBD1; size: .